The 17 T cell receptor beta chains presented below share a single source sample, sequenced in a study of regulatory T cells in long-lasting Graves disease. Library construction for TCR beta used iRepertoire HTBI primers and Arm-PCR of CDR3 regions. Using its own MiXCR run on the multiplex PCR reads, TCRdb lists one record per CDR3 protein. The data hold approximately 390,000 distinct CDR3 sequences, with 15% to 20% observed a single time. As for time point: newly diagnosed GD, antithyroid drugs for less than 3 months. Extracted PBMC RNA gave rise to the TCR library. This sample also appeared in a second study, on T cells in Graves' hyperthyroidism and ophthalmopathy.

The sequencing here drew on peripheral blood mononuclear cells (PBMCs), taken at new diagnosis, from a patient treated with antithyroid drugs. These receptors were taken from a woman aged 18-30 years with Graves disease.

The V gene is TRBV7-3, the J gene TRBJ2-1; TRBD2 matches at 9 bases. CDR3 size: 15 residues. CDR1 SGHTA and CDR2 FQGTGA come from the germline V gene. Losses at the gene ends were 5 bases for V and 6 bases for J; bases not matched to a gene: 8. CDR3 residues: CASSPGLAGFNEQFF. The CDR3 region has the DNA TGTGCCAGCAGCCCCGGCCTAGCGGGATTCAATGAGCAGTTCTTC.

This clonotype was detected ten times or more. The chain carries TRBV6-1 and TRBJ2-7; TRBD1 or TRBD2 may be the D gene (5 bases each). Germline-derived CDR1 and CDR2 are MNHNS and SASEGT. The CDR3 runs to 15 residues. Trimming cost V 5 bases and J 2 bases, with 16 bases left between them. The CDR3 reads CASSPEGPHPYEQYF. The CDR3 nucleotides are TGTGCCAGCAGTCCAGAGGGGCCTCACCCCTACGAGCAGTACTTC.

This clonotype was picked up many times. The V call is TRBV30, the J call TRBJ1-6; D call uncertain. V lost 6 bases and J 14 bases, leaving 14 bases between the germline ends. The CDR3 extends over 11 amino acids. Germline V CDR1 and CDR2: GTSNPN, SVGIG (reference sequence). The CDR3 loop is CACEAGPALHF. In DNA, the CDR3 is TGTGCCTGCGAGGCGGGTCCGGCCCTCCACTTT.

A remark on this clonotype: This clone may be a read error of a much larger clone one base away. The chain uses TRBV10-3 and TRBJ2-2, with TRBD2 matching over 16 bases. Germline lookup yields CDR1 ENHRY and CDR2 SYGVKD. This CDR3 has 21 amino acids. V lost 5 bases, J lost 6 bases, and 18 bases stayed unmatched. The CDR3 protein is CAISRPGLAGGPEWAPGELFF. For the CDR3, the DNA is TGTGCCATCAGTCGACCGGGACTAGCGGGGGGGCCAGAGTGGGCCCCCGGGGAGCTGTTTTTT.

A note on this clonotype: A junction boundary mismatches the germline segment, possibly from a read error. The V gene is TRBV7-8, the J gene TRBJ1-4; 7 bases align to TRBD1. Germline V gene lookup returns CDR1 SGHVS and CDR2 FQNEAQ. The CDR3 consists of 17 residues. CDR3 DNA: TGTGCCAGCAGCTCCTCCGAGGGCAGGGGGAAGAATGGAAAACTGTTTTTT. It codes for CASSSSEGRGKNGKLFF. Complete variable domain (other parts from reference TRBV7-8 and TRBJ1-4): GAGVSQSPRYKVAKRGQDVALRCDPISGHVSLFWYQQALGQGPEFLTYFQNEAQLDKSGLPSDRFFAERPEGSVSTLKIQRTQQEDSAVYLCASSSSEGRGKNGKLFFGSGTQLSVL.

This clonotype was seen just once. Given a much more abundant clone one base away, this may be a read error. The chain is built from TRBV7-9 and TRBJ1-5; 10 positions agree with TRBD1. The DNA matches TRBJ2-3 better at its end, which makes the J call doubtful. CDR3 length: 17 residues. The V gene's germline CDR1 is SEHNR and CDR2 FQNEAQ (reference sequence). Written as DNA, the CDR3 is TGTGCCAGCAGCTTAGAAATGAGTGGACAGGGGGGTCAGCCCCAGTATTTT. Translation gives CASSLEMSGQGGQPQYF.

This clonotype has at least ten counts. This chain links TRBV2 with TRBJ2-5; 14 bases are a match to TRBD2. This CDR3 has 18 residues. Germline-derived CDR1 and CDR2 are SNHLY and FYNNEI. With 7 bases clipped from V and 1 base from J, the junction kept 11 bases outside the gene matches. The CDR3 is CASTGTSGRSFRQETQYF. The CDR3 DNA reads TGTGCCAGCACCGGGACTAGCGGGAGAAGTTTTCGCCAAGAGACCCAGTACTTC.

This clonotype was seen repeatedly, ten times or more. The J gene is TRBJ2-7, the V gene TRBV29-1, with 12 nucleotides matching TRBD1. Germline V CDR1 and CDR2: SQVTM, ANQGSEA. The ends lost 6 bases at V and 4 bases at J; junction bases unmatched: 4. The length of the CDR3 is 13 residues. The CDR3 sequence is CSVRDRGPYEQYF. DNA of the CDR3: TGCAGCGTACGGGACAGGGGGCCTTACGAGCAGTACTTC.

There are many counts of this clonotype. V and J are TRBV11-2 and TRBJ2-1, with D perhaps matching TRBD2 (7 bases). The germline V gene encodes CDR1 SGHAT and CDR2 FQNNGV. The CDR3 sequence is 14 residues long. The V and J ends lost 5 bases and 5 bases respectively, with 13 bases between them. The CDR3 loop is CASSPGGRNNEQFF. CDR3 DNA: TGTGCCAGCAGCCCCGGGGGGCGCAACAATGAGCAGTTCTTC.

The chain carries TRBV20-1 and TRBJ1-5; TRBD1 agrees at 8 bases. The CDR3 consists of 12 residues. Germline-derived CDR1 and CDR2 are DFQATT and SNEGSKA (reference sequence). The V and J ends lost 1 base and 8 bases, in that order; junction bases with no gene match: 1. CDR3: CSARGGQEPQHF. CDR3 nucleotide sequence: TGCAGTGCTAGAGGGGGACAGGAGCCCCAGCATTTT.

The chain joins TRBV20-1 to TRBJ2-7, with 7 bases identical to TRBD2. Trimming took 5 bases from V and 3 from J; bases not matched to a gene: 10. CDR3 length equals 14 residues. Germline values: CDR1 DFQATT, CDR2 SNEGSKA (reference sequence). The CDR3 DNA follows: TGCAGTGCTCCTCTAGCGGCCGCCGTCTACGAGCAGTACTTC. Its protein product is CSAPLAAAVYEQYF.

The gene calls are TRBV29-1 and TRBJ1-2, with 9 bases aligning to TRBD1. The junction had 7 bases not matched to a gene; V was cut back by 6 bases and J by 8 bases. This CDR3 contains 12 residues. The germline CDR1 and CDR2 sequences are SQVTM and ANQGSEA. This chain's CDR3 is CSVKQGAEGYTF. The CDR3 DNA reads TGCAGCGTGAAACAGGGGGCAGAAGGCTACACCTTC.

There are many counts of this clonotype. This rearrangement joins TRBV5-5 to TRBJ2-1, with a weak D call TRBD2 (8 bases). Trimming shortened V by 2 bases and J by 6 bases, and 18 bases separated the two germline ends. This CDR3 contains 16 residues. Germline-derived CDR1 and CDR2 are SGHKS and YYEKEE (reference sequence). The CDR3 nucleotides read TGTGCCAGCAGCTTTTCTGGTAGCGGGGACAGCAATGAGCAGTTCTTC. Protein: CASSFSGSGDSNEQFF.

The chain couples TRBV6-4 to TRBJ1-5; unclear D gene. The germline V gene has CDR1 MRHNA and CDR2 SNTAGT. V lost 6 bases to trimming and J lost 7 bases, with 16 bases between them. CDR3 length: 14 amino acids. The chain's CDR3 is CASSPGEGGQPQHF. Written as DNA, the CDR3 is TGTGCCAGCAGCCCCGGGGAGGGCGGGCAGCCCCAGCATTTT.

This clonotype was counted only a few times. The genes are TRBV10-3 and TRBJ2-7; TRBD2 aligns across 7 bases. Trimming took 3 bases from V and 3 from J; bases not matched to a gene: 5. The CDR3 contains 14 residues. Germline V lookup: CDR1 ENHRY, CDR2 SYGVKD. For the CDR3, the DNA is TGTGCCATCAGTGACAGGGAGGGATACTACGAGCAGTACTTC. Residues: CAISDREGYYEQYF.

Only a few counts were recorded for this clonotype. Given the absence of the conserved phenylalanine or tryptophan at the CDR3 end, a read error is likely. The chain recombines TRBV11-2 with TRBJ2-1, with D hard to call. The J call is uncertain, as TRBJ2-5 better fits the DNA end. Germline lookup yields CDR1 SGHAT and CDR2 FQNNGV. The CDR3 length is 11 residues. Here the CDR3 reads CASSRTETQYL. The CDR3 DNA is TGTGCCAGCAGCAGGACGGAGACCCAGTACCTC.

This clonotype was seen many times. This sequence joins TRBV4-1 and TRBJ2-1; TRBD2 is a possible D gene (6 bases). Germline-derived CDR1 and CDR2 are MGHRA and YSYEKL. Trimming took off 5 bases at V and 4 bases at J, with 9 bases between the two ends. This CDR3 spans 13 amino acids. The CDR3 sequence is CASSGRGYNEQFF. CDR3 coding DNA: TGCGCCAGCAGCGGCCGGGGGTACAATGAGCAGTTCTTC.